One sample yielded the 18 T cell receptor beta chains listed below, sequenced in a study of blood T cell repertoires in COVID-19. Generated by immunoSEQ multiplex PCR, the TCRdb table keeps only in-frame clones and is missing some. The repertoire holds approximately 65,000 clones, with roughly nine tenths as singletons. The source material was peripheral blood. These receptors all come from a woman aged 45 to 65 with active COVID-19.

The chain links TRBV28 to TRBJ2-7, with 10 bases aligning to TRBD2. The CDR3 contains 15 residues. V gave up 7 bases and J gave up 2 bases; unmatched junction bases: 8. Germline V gene sequence: CDR1 MDHEN, CDR2 SYDVKM. CDR3 DNA: TGTGCCAGCAACCCAGGAGCGGGAGGGCCCTACGAGCAGTACTTC. This encodes CASNPGAGGPYEQYF. Full variable domain (outside the CDR3, taken from reference TRBV28 and TRBJ2-7): DVKVTQSSRYLVKRTGEKVFLECVQDMDHENMFWYRQDPGLGLRLIYFSYDVKMKEKGDIPEGYSVSREKKERFSLILESASTNQTSMYLCASNPGAGGPYEQYFGPGTRLTVT.

A single count supports this clone. The rearrangement links TRBV4-1 to TRBJ2-1; the match to TRBD1 covers 9 bases. The V segment lost 7 bases and the J segment 6 bases; nucleotides outside the gene matches: 7. The germline V gene encodes CDR1 MGHRA and CDR2 YSYEKL. The CDR3 contains 14 residues. CDR3 sequence: CASKRDRVSNEQFF. CDR3 bases: TGCGCCAGCAAAAGGGACAGGGTGTCCAATGAGCAGTTCTTC.

This chain links TRBV5-1 with TRBJ2-5; TRBD1 matches 7 bases. The germline gives CDR1 SGHRS, CDR2 YFSETQ. CDR3 size: 13 residues. V trimming: 4 bases; J trimming: 4 bases; junction bases outside the gene matches: 4. The CDR3 region is CASSVTGSETQYF. The CDR3 DNA is TGCGCCAGCAGCGTGACAGGGTCAGAGACCCAGTACTTC.

V gene TRBV5-1 combines with J gene TRBJ1-1, with unresolved D. The CDR3 covers 15 residues. Germline V gene data show CDR1 as SGHRS and CDR2 as YFSETQ. The V end lost 4 bases, the J end lost 0 bases, and 13 bases lay between the germline ends. In nucleotides, the CDR3 is TGCGCCAGCAGCCCGGCCCCGGGGTTGAACACTGAAGCTTTCTTT. Protein sequence: CASSPAPGLNTEAFF.

CDR3 residues: CASGSERVSYNEQFF. CDR3 nucleotide sequence: TGTGCCAGCGGGTCAGAGCGGGTCTCCTACAATGAGCAGTTCTTC. The chain carries TRBV11-2 and TRBJ2-1; tentatively, D is TRBD2 (6 bases). V was pared by 8 bases and J by 0 bases, with 14 bases between. CDR3 size: 15 residues. CDR1 is SGHAT, CDR2 FQNNGV, per germline.

The chain employs TRBV7-9 and TRBJ1-1; D is ambiguous. The CDR3 consists of 13 residues. Trimming left V 2 bases short and J 4 bases short, with 8 bases between. Germline lookup yields CDR1 SEHNR and CDR2 FQNEAQ (reference sequence). CDR3 in amino acids: CASSLSEGTEAFF. CDR3 coding DNA: TGTGCCAGCAGCTTATCTGAGGGCACTGAAGCTTTCTTT.

The CDR3 region has the DNA TGTGCCAGCAGCTTGGTGGGGCGGCAGATGAACACTGAAGCTTTCTTT. Translation gives CASSLVGRQMNTEAFF. The chain links TRBV5-6 to TRBJ1-1; D is perhaps TRBD1 (5 bases). This CDR3 is 16 amino acids long. Germline V CDR1 and CDR2: SGHDT, YYEEEE. Trimming took off 0 bases at V and 0 bases at J, with 12 bases between the two ends.

This clone was picked up a small number of times. This chain joins TRBV25-1 and TRBJ1-2, with 11 bases matching TRBD1. The length of the CDR3 is 13 residues. Trimming at V came to 11 bases and at J to 6 bases, leaving 8 bases not matched to a gene. The V gene's germline CDR1 is MGHDK and CDR2 SYGVNS. The CDR3 DNA reads as TGTGCCGGATACAGGGGACAGGGGGATGGCTACACCTTC. Its translation: CAGYRGQGDGYTF.

The rearrangement joins TRBV20-1 to TRBJ2-2; 8 bases line up with TRBD2. Germline values: CDR1 DFQATT, CDR2 SNEGSKA (reference sequence). CDR3 length equals 14 residues. V shed 6 bases and J 3 bases; nucleotides not matched to a gene: 6. CDR3: CSASSGKDTGELFF. The CDR3, as DNA: TGCAGTGCCAGTAGCGGGAAGGACACCGGGGAGCTGTTTTTT.

This clone has more than one count but fewer than ten. The V and J genes are TRBV11-2 and TRBJ2-7; 7 nucleotides match TRBD2. The CDR3 is 15 amino acids. The germline V gene encodes CDR1 SGHAT and CDR2 FQNNGV. V dropped 4 bases and J dropped 2; count of bases not matched to a gene: 8. CDR3 DNA: TGTGCCAGCAGCTCCCTTACCGGGAGGCCCTACGAGCAGTACTTC. Its protein is CASSSLTGRPYEQYF.

In DNA form, the CDR3 reads TGTGCCAGCAGCCAACGGACAGTAGGGGCCTATAATTCACCCCTCCACTTT. This encodes CASSQRTVGAYNSPLHF. The chain joins TRBV3-1 (or the pseudogene TRBV3-2) to TRBJ1-6; weak D call: TRBD1 (6 bases). The germline V gene has CDR1 LGHDT and CDR2 YNNKEL (reference sequence). The CDR3 is made up of 17 amino acids. Trimming left V 2 bases short and J 2 bases short, with 13 bases between.

J is TRBJ1-5 and V is TRBV5-1; TRBD1 might be the D (6 bases). CDR1 SGHRS and CDR2 YFSETQ come from the germline V gene. This CDR3 spans 16 amino acids. The ends were cut back, 3 bases at V and 9 bases at J, with 22 bases in the middle. The CDR3 spells CASSSLLRQAGRPQHF. CDR3 DNA sequence: TGCGCCAGCAGCTCCTTACTCCGACAGGCTGGTAGGCCCCAGCATTTT.

The chain uses TRBV12-3 or TRBV12-4 and TRBJ2-7; D remains ambiguous. The V gene lost 6 bases and the J gene lost 7 bases, with 7 bases spanning the gap. The CDR3 totals 10 residues. DNA for the CDR3: TGTGCCAGCAGCGACACAGAGCAGTACTTC. Protein sequence: CASSDTEQYF.

The rearrangement uses TRBV10-1 and TRBJ2-3; 14 bases match TRBD2. V lost 6 bases to trimming and J lost 6 bases; unmatched junction nucleotides: 5. The CDR3 loop spans 15 amino acids. Germline loops: CDR1 WNHNN, CDR2 SYGVQD (reference sequence). The CDR3 sequence is CASSGTSGSRDTQYF. In nucleotides, the CDR3 is TGCGCCAGCAGCGGGACTAGCGGGAGTAGGGATACGCAGTATTTT.

This chain connects TRBV19 to TRBJ1-2; tentative D call: TRBD1 (5 bases). The CDR3 consists of 14 residues. Germline lookup yields CDR1 LNHDA and CDR2 SQIVND (reference sequence). V lost 5 bases, J lost 0 bases, and 10 bases lay in between. CDR3: CASSDPGTNYGYTF. CDR3 DNA: TGTGCCAGTAGTGACCCAGGGACTAACTATGGCTACACCTTC.

The chain joins TRBV27 to TRBJ2-2; 8 nucleotides align to TRBD1. Germline V lookup: CDR1 MNHEY, CDR2 SMNVEV (reference sequence). V lost 6 bases and J lost 5; bases outside the gene matches: 14. This CDR3 comprises 17 residues. This chain's CDR3 is CASSKQQGAVGTGELFF. CDR3 in DNA: TGTGCCAGCAGCAAACAGCAGGGGGCGGTTGGGACCGGGGAGCTGTTTTTT.

V gene TRBV29-1 combines with J gene TRBJ2-7, with 10 bases matching TRBD2. V lost 6 bases, J lost 0 bases, and 8 bases stayed unmatched. The CDR3 is 15 amino acids. Germline CDR1 SQVTM, CDR2 ANQGSEA. CDR3 DNA sequence: TGCAGCGTGGTGAGACTAGCGGGCAGCTCCTACGAGCAGTACTTC. It is translated as CSVVRLAGSSYEQYF.

The chain recombines TRBV5-8 with TRBJ1-5; the D gene is possibly TRBD1 (6 bases). Per the germline V gene, CDR1 is SGHTS and CDR2 is YDEGEE. Trimming stripped 4 bases from V and 6 bases from J, with 17 bases between. The CDR3 has 15 amino acids. CDR3 sequence reads: CASSGRTAVLQPQHF. The CDR3, as DNA: TGTGCCAGCAGCGGACGGACAGCCGTACTTCAGCCCCAGCATTTT.